Each of the 32 T cell receptor beta chains below was sequenced from the same sample in a study of identical twins. TCRdb used MiXCR to reprocess the 5' RACE reads, holding one entry per CDR3 protein. This sample carries 400,000 to 650,000 distinct CDR3 sequences, approximately 22% of them seen once, and the ten largest clones take about 0.99%. These data were likewise used in another study, on T cells expressing NK-cell markers.

Sequenced material: CD4+ T cells sorted from blood. All receptors come from a woman under 30 in good health.

This clonotype was found many times. The V gene is TRBV21-1, the J gene TRBJ2-7; TRBD1 is the table's D call and was not checked against the DNA. TRBV21-1 has pseudogene status. This CDR3 comprises 14 residues. The CDR3 nucleotides are TGTGCCAGCACCCCGGGGGGGGGATCCTCCGAGCAGTACTTC. This sequence encodes CASTPGGGSSEQYF.

The chain is built from TRBV13 and TRBJ2-1, with TRBD1 as a possible D gene (5 bases). The CDR3 has 16 amino acids. With 0 bases removed from V and 2 bases from J, the gap between germline ends came to 11 bases. Per the germline V gene, CDR1 is PRHDT and CDR2 is FYEKMQ (reference sequence). CDR3 nucleotides: TGTGCCAGCAGCTTAGGAGGGGCAGGACCCTACAATGAGCAGTTCTTC. This translates into CASSLGGAGPYNEQFF.

The CDR3 DNA reads TGCGCCAGCAGCCAAGATGGGGGGGTCCGCAATCAGCCCCAGCATTTT. Encoded protein: CASSQDGGVRNQPQHF. V usage is TRBV4-3 and J usage is TRBJ1-5, with D tentatively TRBD1 (5 bases). In germline, CDR1 is LGHNA, CDR2 YSLEER. V was trimmed by 0 bases and J by 2 bases, leaving 11 bases between them. There are 16 residues in the CDR3.

CDR3 bases: TGTGCCAGCAGCTTGTGGCAACTAGCCAAAAACATTCAGTACTTC. As protein: CASSLWQLAKNIQYF. The rearrangement joins TRBV5-6 to TRBJ2-4; D uncertain. Germline V gene lookup returns CDR1 SGHDT and CDR2 YYEEEE. The CDR3 contains 15 residues. V was shortened by 1 base and J by 0 bases, with 8 bases between the two germline ends.

This clonotype has ten or more counts. J is TRBJ1-2 and V is TRBV20-1, with 7 bases matching TRBD1. The J segment lost 5 bases and the V segment lost 6 bases, leaving 12 bases of the junction unmatched. Germline V lookup: CDR1 DFQATT, CDR2 SNEGSKA (reference sequence). There are 14 residues in the CDR3. CDR3 protein: CSATRGGQTYGYTF. CDR3 nucleotide sequence: TGCAGTGCCACCCGGGGGGGACAGACTTATGGCTACACCTTC.

CDR3 DNA: TGTGCCAGCAGGGAGGTATCATTCACAGATACGCAGTATTTT. The encoded protein is CASREVSFTDTQYF. The chain joins TRBV7-8 to TRBJ2-3; D might be TRBD2 (5 bases). Germline lookup yields CDR1 SGHVS and CDR2 FQNEAQ. V was clipped by 6 bases and J by 2 bases, with 12 bases between them. The CDR3 runs 14 residues.

The chain combines TRBV20-1 with TRBJ2-1; TRBD1 or TRBD2 may be the D gene (5 bases each). Trimming removed 4 bases at V and 5 bases at J, with 21 bases between. Germline values: CDR1 DFQATT, CDR2 SNEGSKA (reference sequence). The CDR3 is 16 amino acids. For the CDR3, the DNA is TGCAGTGCTACTAACGCCCTCCCCGGGACGCACAATGAGCAGTTCTTC. This encodes CSATNALPGTHNEQFF.

The chain has TRBV20-1 and TRBJ2-5; D not resolved. Germline V gives CDR1 DFQATT, CDR2 SNEGSKA (reference sequence). This CDR3 is built from 14 residues. Between the trimmed V and J ends, which lost 2 bases and 2 bases, there was a span of 12 bases. The CDR3 region is CSARRVRQQETQYF. CDR3 nucleotide sequence: TGCAGTGCTAGACGGGTTCGCCAACAAGAGACCCAGTACTTC.

The gene calls are TRBV2 and TRBJ2-3; TRBD2 matches at 8 bases. Germline-derived CDR1 and CDR2 are SNHLY and FYNNEI. V lost 8 bases to trimming and J lost 2 bases; unmatched junction nucleotides: 9. There are 15 residues in the CDR3. The CDR3 reads CASGSREGVTDTQYF. The DNA for the CDR3 is TGTGCCAGCGGTTCCCGGGAGGGGGTCACAGATACGCAGTATTTT. The full variable domain, its missing parts supplied by reference TRBV2 and TRBJ2-3, is EPEVTQTPSHQVTQMGQEVILRCVPISNHLYFYWYRQILGQKVEFLVSFYNNEISEKSEIFDDQFSVERPDGSNFTLKIRSTKLEDSAMYFCASGSREGVTDTQYFGPGTRLTVL.

Only a few counts were recorded for this clonotype. The chain recombines TRBV20-1 with TRBJ2-1, with 14 bases identical to TRBD2. The CDR3 extends over 17 amino acids. The junction had 9 bases not matched to a gene; V was cut back by 3 bases and J by 5 bases. Germline V gives CDR1 DFQATT, CDR2 SNEGSKA (reference sequence). The CDR3 coding sequence is TGCAGTGCTAGCCCCGGGACTAGCGGGAGACGAAACAATGAGCAGTTCTTC. The encoded protein is CSASPGTSGRRNNEQFF.

In its sample, this clonotype was seen a few times. This rearrangement joins TRBV5-1 to TRBJ1-2; D might be TRBD1 (5 bases). Germline V gives CDR1 SGHRS, CDR2 YFSETQ. Trimming left V 4 bases short and J 4 bases short, with 8 bases between. This CDR3 has 12 amino acids. Written as DNA, the CDR3 is TGCGCCAGCAGCGGGGCCCTCTATGGCTACACCTTC. Protein: CASSGALYGYTF.

V is TRBV12-3 or TRBV12-4 and J is TRBJ2-5, with unresolved D. With 5 bases removed from V and 2 bases from J, the gap between germline ends came to 9 bases. The CDR3 consists of 13 residues. CDR3 residues: CASSPQIQETQYF. The CDR3 DNA follows: TGTGCCAGCAGTCCCCAAATTCAAGAGACCCAGTACTTC.

This clonotype was detected ten times or more. The V gene is TRBV10-3, the J gene TRBJ2-1; 15 nucleotides agree with TRBD2. From germline, CDR1 is ENHRY and CDR2 SYGVKD. CDR3 length: 15 amino acids. Trimming at V came to 8 bases and at J to 5 bases, leaving 4 bases not matched to a gene. The DNA of the CDR3 is TGTGCCATCGCGGGACTAGCGGGAGGTAACAATGAGCAGTTCTTC. This sequence encodes CAIAGLAGGNNEQFF.

Ten or more counts support this clonotype. The rearrangement uses TRBV20-1 and TRBJ2-6; TRBD1 is a possible D gene (5 bases). From germline, CDR1 is DFQATT and CDR2 SNEGSKA (reference sequence). The CDR3 has 14 residues. V lost 1 base and J lost 2, with 6 bases in between. Written as DNA, the CDR3 is TGCAGTGCTAGAGGGGGCACTGGGGCCAACGTCCTGACTTTC. Amino acids: CSARGGTGANVLTF.

V gene TRBV6-1 combines with J gene TRBJ2-3, with TRBD1 identical over 7 bases. CDR3 length equals 16 residues. Germline assignment: CDR1 MNHNS and CDR2 SASEGT. J gave up 1 base and V 6 bases, and 10 bases lay outside the gene matches. DNA of the CDR3: TGTGCCAGCAGCCCGAAATCCCAGGGGGGCACAGATACGCAGTATTTT. This sequence encodes CASSPKSQGGTDTQYF.

This clonotype appeared a few times. A read error may account for a junction end that differs from germline. The chain has TRBV12-5 and TRBJ2-3; 9 bases map to TRBD2. The CDR3 spans 15 residues. CDR1 LGHNT and CDR2 FRNRAP come from the germline V gene. CDR3 sequence: CASGLKRGATNTQYF. Here the CDR3 DNA reads TGTGCTAGTGGTTTGAAGCGGGGGGCCACAAATACGCAGTATTTT.

The rearrangement links TRBV12-5 to TRBJ2-5; TRBD1 aligns across 7 bases. CDR1 and CDR2 (germline): LGHNT, FRNRAP. Losses at the gene ends were 5 bases for V and 4 bases for J; bases not matched to a gene: 7. The CDR3 loop spans 14 amino acids. CDR3 bases: TGTGCTAGTGGTCCCCTCGGGACAGTAGAGACCCAGTACTTC. Protein: CASGPLGTVETQYF.

This clonotype was seen ten or more times. The rearrangement links TRBV20-1 to TRBJ1-1; D is unclear. Deletions cut 6 bases from V and 1 base from J, with 18 bases between. The CDR3 loop spans 15 amino acids. The V gene's germline CDR1 is DFQATT and CDR2 SNEGSKA (reference sequence). CDR3 amino acids: CSAPSVTHSNTEAFF. CDR3 bases: TGCAGTGCCCCCAGTGTCACACACTCGAACACTGAAGCTTTCTTT.

V gene TRBV6-1 combines with J gene TRBJ2-7; 13 nucleotides line up with TRBD2. V shed 6 bases, J shed 10 bases, and the junction held 12 bases outside the gene matches. The germline CDR1 and CDR2 sequences are MNHNS and SASEGT. CDR3 length: 15 residues. The CDR3 here is CASRPKLAGGFRQYF. CDR3 nucleotide sequence: TGTGCCAGCAGGCCCAAACTAGCGGGGGGGTTCCGTCAGTACTTC.

This clonotype was observed a few times. The V and J genes are TRBV5-1 and TRBJ2-2; 9 bases agree with TRBD1. Per germline, CDR1 SGHRS and CDR2 YFSETQ. The CDR3 contains 14 residues. The ends lost 4 bases at V and 6 bases at J; junction bases unmatched: 4. Here the CDR3 reads CASSGQGSPGELFF. As DNA, the CDR3 is TGCGCCAGCAGCGGACAGGGGTCTCCCGGGGAGCTGTTTTTT. Using reference TRBV5-1 and TRBJ2-2 for the parts outside the CDR3, the full variable domain is KAGVTQTPRYLIKTRGQQVTLSCSPISGHRSVSWYQQTPGQGLQFLFEYFSETQRNKGNFPGRFSGRQFSNSRSEMNVSTLELGDSALYLCASSGQGSPGELFFGEGSRLTVL.

The gene calls are TRBV5-1 and TRBJ2-7; no clear D. The V end lost 2 bases, the J end lost 2 bases, and 2 bases lay between the germline ends. The germline gives CDR1 SGHRS, CDR2 YFSETQ. The CDR3 is made up of 11 amino acids. In DNA, the CDR3 is TGCGCCAGCAGCTTCACCTACGAGCAGTACTTC. Amino acid sequence: CASSFTYEQYF.

In its sample, this clonotype was seen many times. J is TRBJ2-1 and V is TRBV5-1, with D unresolved. The CDR3 consists of 11 residues. Germline values: CDR1 SGHRS, CDR2 YFSETQ. Trimming pared 8 bases from V and 7 bases from J, leaving 10 bases between. CDR3 DNA: TGCGCCAGTACCGACCGTAATGAGCAGTTCTTC. Translation gives CASTDRNEQFF.

This clonotype turned up a few times. This sequence joins TRBV10-3 and TRBJ2-1, with 10 bases that match TRBD2. With V trimmed by 1 base and J by 4 bases, 4 bases remained unmatched. The CDR3 totals 16 residues. Germline V gene sequence: CDR1 ENHRY, CDR2 SYGVKD. CDR3 amino acids: CAISEWGSGGYNEQFF. CDR3 bases: TGTGCCATCAGTGAGTGGGGTAGCGGGGGGTACAATGAGCAGTTCTTC.

This clonotype has a single count. The CDR3 nucleotides are TGTGCCAGCAGGTACGGTGGTGACACTGAAGCTTTCTTT. It is translated as CASRYGGDTEAFF. The V gene is TRBV2, the J gene TRBJ1-1; D remains unclear. The length of the CDR3 is 13 residues. Germline CDR1 SNHLY, CDR2 FYNNEI. Trimming stripped 6 bases from V and 3 bases from J, with 11 bases between.

V and J are TRBV10-3 and TRBJ2-7; 11 bases fit TRBD2. Germline V lookup: CDR1 ENHRY, CDR2 SYGVKD. This CDR3 comprises 12 residues. Germline trimming cut 8 bases from V and 6 bases from J; bases unmatched to any gene: 3. The CDR3 region is CAIYSGRAEQYF. DNA for the CDR3: TGTGCCATCTATAGCGGGAGGGCCGAGCAGTACTTC.

This clonotype was detected a few times. This sequence joins TRBV5-1 and TRBJ1-4; D might be TRBD1 (5 bases). The V and J ends lost 5 bases and 7 bases respectively, with 12 bases between them. Germline assignment: CDR1 SGHRS and CDR2 YFSETQ. This CDR3 has 13 residues. CDR3 bases: TGCGCCAGCAGAGACAGTTTTGGTGAAAAACTGTTTTTT. Residues: CASRDSFGEKLFF.

The sample holds many counts of this clonotype. This chain links TRBV20-1 with TRBJ2-3, with a possible D match to TRBD1 (5 bases). The CDR3 has 16 residues. Trimming shortened V by 4 bases and J by 0 bases, and 17 bases separated the two germline ends. Per germline, CDR1 DFQATT and CDR2 SNEGSKA (reference sequence). CDR3 region: CSAKKAITGSTDTQYF. In DNA form, the CDR3 reads TGCAGTGCTAAAAAGGCGATTACAGGCAGCACAGATACGCAGTATTTT.

In this sample, this clonotype turned up many times. The chain is built from TRBV7-6 and TRBJ2-7; tentatively, D is TRBD1 (5 bases). The V end was cut by 1 base, the J end by 3 bases, with 10 bases between. CDR1 is SGHVS, CDR2 FNYEAQ, per germline. The CDR3 runs 14 residues. CDR3 sequence reads: CASSLVDTGYEQYF. For the CDR3, the DNA is TGTGCCAGCAGCTTAGTGGACACGGGCTACGAGCAGTACTTC.

This chain connects TRBV7-9 to TRBJ2-7, with 10 nucleotides matching TRBD2. Germline lookup yields CDR1 SEHNR and CDR2 FQNEAQ (reference sequence). The trim removed 5 bases at V and 5 bases at J, leaving 12 bases unmatched. CDR3 length equals 16 residues. CDR3: CASSLQPGLATDEQYF. The CDR3 bases are TGTGCCAGCAGCCTACAACCGGGACTAGCGACAGACGAGCAGTACTTC.

This clonotype was observed a handful of times. V gene TRBV7-9 combines with J gene TRBJ1-1; TRBD1 matches 7 bases. V lost 6 bases and J lost 3; bases outside the gene matches: 13. Germline CDR1 SEHNR, CDR2 FQNEAQ (reference sequence). The CDR3 has 16 residues. CDR3 region: CASRPRQGREDTEAFF. For the CDR3, the DNA is TGTGCCAGCAGACCTCGACAGGGACGGGAGGACACTGAAGCTTTCTTT.

V gene TRBV20-1 combines with J gene TRBJ2-1, with 9 bases aligning to TRBD1. V was clipped by 6 bases and J by 5 bases; unmatched bases: 11. Germline CDR1 DFQATT, CDR2 SNEGSKA (reference sequence). The CDR3 contains 15 residues. CDR3 sequence (DNA): TGCAGTGCCCCGTCCTCCGGGACAGGGAACAATGAGCAGTTCTTC. It codes for CSAPSSGTGNNEQFF.

V is TRBV5-4 and J is TRBJ2-7; perhaps TRBD1 as D (5 bases). The CDR3 covers 15 residues. Germline V gene data show CDR1 as SGHNT and CDR2 as YYREEE (reference sequence). The V end was cut by 1 base, the J end by 3 bases, with 14 bases between. The CDR3 region is CASSLYQGSGYEQYF. The CDR3, as DNA: TGTGCCAGCAGCTTGTATCAGGGTTCAGGCTACGAGCAGTACTTC.